This entry concerns a single T cell receptor (beta chain). The target antigen is unknown. This sample is part of a study of graft-versus-host responses after intestinal transplantation. About the study: Each transplant was multivisceral, liver-intestinal, or isolated intestinal.

Study-level points and caveats: Within allografts, high graft-versus-host to host-versus-graft clonal ratios were seen among patients with graft-donor T cell macrochimerism. Detection of GvH clones occurred in recipient marrow, and some had their first appearance in ileum or blood. Early after transplant, HvG declines were associated with peak levels of circulating GvH clones.

Produced via immunoSEQ multiplex PCR; TCRdb's table is partial and in-frame only. Of just under 65,000 clones listed, 90% are singletons. The sequence was collected from a human donor who was the organ donor for an intestinal transplant. The source material was unstimulated CD8+ T cells sorted from spleen or lymph node cells, sampled before transplant.

CDR3 bases: TGTGCCAGCAGACTCGCTAACACCGGGGAGCTGTTTTTT. This sequence encodes CASRLANTGELFF. The rearrangement uses TRBV25-1 and TRBJ2-2; D unresolved. The V and J ends lost 6 bases and 2 bases respectively, with 7 bases between them. The germline CDR1 and CDR2 sequences are MGHDK and SYGVNS. CDR3 length equals 13 residues.